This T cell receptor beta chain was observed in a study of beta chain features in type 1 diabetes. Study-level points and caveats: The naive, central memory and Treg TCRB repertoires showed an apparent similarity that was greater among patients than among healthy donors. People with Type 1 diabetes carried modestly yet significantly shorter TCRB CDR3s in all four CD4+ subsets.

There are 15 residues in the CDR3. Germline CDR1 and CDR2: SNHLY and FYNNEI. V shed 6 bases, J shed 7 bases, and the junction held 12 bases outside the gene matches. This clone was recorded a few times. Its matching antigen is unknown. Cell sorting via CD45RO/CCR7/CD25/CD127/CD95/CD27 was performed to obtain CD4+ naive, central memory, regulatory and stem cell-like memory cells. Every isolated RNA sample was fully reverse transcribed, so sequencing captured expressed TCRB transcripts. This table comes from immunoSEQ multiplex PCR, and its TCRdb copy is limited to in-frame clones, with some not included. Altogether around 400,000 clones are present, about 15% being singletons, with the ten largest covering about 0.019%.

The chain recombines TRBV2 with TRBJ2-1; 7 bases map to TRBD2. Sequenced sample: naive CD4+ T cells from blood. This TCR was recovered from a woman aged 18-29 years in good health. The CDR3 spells CASRERDYLFNEQFF. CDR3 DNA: TGTGCCAGCAGAGAAAGGGACTACCTGTTTAATGAGCAGTTCTTC.